This T cell receptor beta chain came from a study of CD8+ T cells in alopecia areata. Study-level information: Oral tofacitinib, 5 to 10 mg twice daily, was given in an open-label trial.

This CDR3 is 13 amino acids long. The germline V gene encodes CDR1 MNHEY and CDR2 SVGAGI. Trimming removed 9 bases at V and 6 bases at J, with 15 bases between. Indicated treatment: oral pan-JAK inhibitor, 5-10 mg twice daily. cDNA serving as the sequencing template came from extracted, reverse transcribed RNA. Assay: immunoSEQ multiplex PCR; the TCRdb copy retains only in-frame clones and omits some. Altogether under 150,000 clones are present, 61% being singletons, with the ten largest covering around 5.4%. The material sequenced was CD4+ T cells sorted from blood, taken at week 4, from a patient treated with tofacitinib. The rearrangement joins TRBV6-5 to TRBJ1-5; weak D call: TRBD1 (6 bases). The clonotype originates from a human donor with alopecia areata. The CDR3 sequence: CASGQSRGQPQHF. DNA for the CDR3: TGTGCCAGTGGACAGTCTAGGGGTCAGCCCCAGCATTTT.